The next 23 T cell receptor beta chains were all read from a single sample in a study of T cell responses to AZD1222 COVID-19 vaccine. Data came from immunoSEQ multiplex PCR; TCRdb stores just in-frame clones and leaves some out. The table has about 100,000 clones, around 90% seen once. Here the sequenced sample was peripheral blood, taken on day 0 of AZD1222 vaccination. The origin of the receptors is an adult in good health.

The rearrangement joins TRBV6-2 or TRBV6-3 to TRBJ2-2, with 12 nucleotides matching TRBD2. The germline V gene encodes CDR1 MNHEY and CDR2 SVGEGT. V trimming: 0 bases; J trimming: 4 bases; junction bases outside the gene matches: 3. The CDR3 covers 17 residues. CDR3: CASSYSLAGGLTGELFF. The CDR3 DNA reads TGTGCCAGCAGTTACTCCCTAGCGGGGGGGCTCACCGGGGAGCTGTTTTTT.

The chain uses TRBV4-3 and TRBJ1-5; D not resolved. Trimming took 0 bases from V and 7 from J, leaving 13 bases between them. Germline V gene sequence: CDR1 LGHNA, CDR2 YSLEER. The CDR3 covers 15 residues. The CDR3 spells CASSQDPFSAQPQHF. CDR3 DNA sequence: TGCGCCAGCAGCCAAGATCCCTTTTCGGCCCAGCCCCAGCATTTT.

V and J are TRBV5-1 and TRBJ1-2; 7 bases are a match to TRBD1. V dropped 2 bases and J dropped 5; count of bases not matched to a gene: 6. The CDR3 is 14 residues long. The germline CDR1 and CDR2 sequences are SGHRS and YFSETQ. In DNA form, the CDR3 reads TGCGCCAGCAGCTTCGCAGGGGGAGGATATGGCTACACCTTC. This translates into CASSFAGGGYGYTF. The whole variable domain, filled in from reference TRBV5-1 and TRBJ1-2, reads KAGVTQTPRYLIKTRGQQVTLSCSPISGHRSVSWYQQTPGQGLQFLFEYFSETQRNKGNFPGRFSGRQFSNSRSEMNVSTLELGDSALYLCASSFAGGGYGYTFGSGTRLTVV.

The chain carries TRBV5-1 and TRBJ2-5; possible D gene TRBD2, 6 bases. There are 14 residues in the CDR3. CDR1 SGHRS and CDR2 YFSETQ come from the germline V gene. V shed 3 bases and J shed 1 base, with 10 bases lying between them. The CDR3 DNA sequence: TGCGCCAGCAGCTCGGGGGACGCCCAAGAGACCCAGTACTTC. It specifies CASSSGDAQETQYF.

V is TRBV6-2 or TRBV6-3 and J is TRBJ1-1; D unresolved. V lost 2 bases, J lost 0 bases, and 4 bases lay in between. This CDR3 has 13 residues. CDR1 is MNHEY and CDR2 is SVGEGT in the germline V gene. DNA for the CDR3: TGTGCCAGCAGTTACGACGTGAACACTGAAGCTTTCTTT. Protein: CASSYDVNTEAFF.

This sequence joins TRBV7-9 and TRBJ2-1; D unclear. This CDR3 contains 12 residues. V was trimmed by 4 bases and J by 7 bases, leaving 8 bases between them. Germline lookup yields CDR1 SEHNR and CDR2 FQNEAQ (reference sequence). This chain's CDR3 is CASSSDLNEQFF. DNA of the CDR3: TGTGCCAGCAGCTCTGACCTTAATGAGCAGTTCTTC.

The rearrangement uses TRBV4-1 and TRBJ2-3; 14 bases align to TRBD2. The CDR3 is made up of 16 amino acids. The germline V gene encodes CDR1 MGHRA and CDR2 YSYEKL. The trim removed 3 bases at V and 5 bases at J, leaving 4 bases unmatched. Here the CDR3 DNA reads TGCGCCAGCAGCCAGCGACTAGCGGGGGGGCAAGATACGCAGTATTTT. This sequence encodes CASSQRLAGGQDTQYF.

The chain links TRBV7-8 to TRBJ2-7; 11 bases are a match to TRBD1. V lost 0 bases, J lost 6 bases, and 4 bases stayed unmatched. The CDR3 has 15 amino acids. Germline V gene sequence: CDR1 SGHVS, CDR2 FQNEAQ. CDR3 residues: CASSLADGTGGEQYV. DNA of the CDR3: TGTGCCAGCAGCTTAGCGGATGGGACAGGGGGCGAGCAGTACGTC.

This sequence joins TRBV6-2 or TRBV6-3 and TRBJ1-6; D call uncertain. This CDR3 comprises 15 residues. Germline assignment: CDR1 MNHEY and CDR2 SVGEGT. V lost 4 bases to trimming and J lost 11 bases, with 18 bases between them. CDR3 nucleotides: TGTGCCAGCAGTTTCATCCCCCTTACAGACGCACCCCTCCACTTT. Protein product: CASSFIPLTDAPLHF.

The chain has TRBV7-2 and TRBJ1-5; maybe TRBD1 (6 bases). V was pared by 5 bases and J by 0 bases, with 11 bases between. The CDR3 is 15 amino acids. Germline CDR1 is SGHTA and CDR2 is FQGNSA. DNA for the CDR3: TGTGCCAGCAGCCCTGTGACAGGTAGCAATCAGCCCCAGCATTTT. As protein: CASSPVTGSNQPQHF.

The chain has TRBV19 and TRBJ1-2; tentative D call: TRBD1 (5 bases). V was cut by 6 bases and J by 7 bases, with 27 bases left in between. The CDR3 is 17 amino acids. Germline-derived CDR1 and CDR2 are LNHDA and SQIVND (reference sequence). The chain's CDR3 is CASRILGTSRWDGGYTF. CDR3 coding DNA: TGTGCCAGTAGAATCTTGGGGACTTCGAGGTGGGATGGTGGCTACACCTTC.

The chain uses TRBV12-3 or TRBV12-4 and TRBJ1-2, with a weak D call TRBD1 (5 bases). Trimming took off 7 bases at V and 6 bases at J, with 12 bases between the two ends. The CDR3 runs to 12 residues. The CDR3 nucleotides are TGTGCCAGCACCACAGGCCTCGATGGCTACACCTTC. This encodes CASTTGLDGYTF.

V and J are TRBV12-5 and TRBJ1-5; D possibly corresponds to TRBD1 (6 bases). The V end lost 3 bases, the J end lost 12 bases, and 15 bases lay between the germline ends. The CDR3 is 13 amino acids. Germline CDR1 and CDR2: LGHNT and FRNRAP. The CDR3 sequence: CASGLWGPELQHF. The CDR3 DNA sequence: TGTGCTAGTGGTTTATGGGGGCCAGAGCTCCAGCATTTT.

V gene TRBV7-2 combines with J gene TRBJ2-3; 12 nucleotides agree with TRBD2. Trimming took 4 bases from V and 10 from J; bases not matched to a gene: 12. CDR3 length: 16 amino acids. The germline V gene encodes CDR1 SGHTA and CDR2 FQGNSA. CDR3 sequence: CASSSPRASGGEAQYF. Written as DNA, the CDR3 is TGTGCCAGCAGCTCCCCCCGGGCTAGCGGGGGGGAGGCGCAGTATTTT.

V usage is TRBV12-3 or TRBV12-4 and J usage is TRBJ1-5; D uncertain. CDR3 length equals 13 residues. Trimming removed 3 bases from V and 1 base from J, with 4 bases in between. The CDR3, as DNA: TGTGCCAGCAGTTTTACCAGCAATCAGCCCCAGCATTTT. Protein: CASSFTSNQPQHF.

In DNA, the CDR3 is TGCAGTGCTATAGGTCAATATGGCTACACCTTC. As protein: CSAIGQYGYTF. The genes are TRBV20-1 and TRBJ1-2, with D unresolved. The V gene's germline CDR1 is DFQATT and CDR2 SNEGSKA (reference sequence). The CDR3 spans 11 residues. The V gene lost 4 bases and the J gene lost 5 bases, with 8 bases spanning the gap.

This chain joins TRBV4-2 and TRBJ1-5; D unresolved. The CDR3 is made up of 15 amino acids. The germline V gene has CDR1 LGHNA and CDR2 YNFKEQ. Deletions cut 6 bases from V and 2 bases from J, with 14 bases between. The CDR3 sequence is CASSFQEGGNQPQHF. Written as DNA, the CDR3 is TGTGCCAGCAGTTTTCAGGAGGGTGGCAATCAGCCCCAGCATTTT.

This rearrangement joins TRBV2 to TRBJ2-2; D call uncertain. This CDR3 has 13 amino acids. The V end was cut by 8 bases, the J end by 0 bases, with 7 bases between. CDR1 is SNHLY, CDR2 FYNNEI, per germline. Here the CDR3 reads CASGPPNTGELFF. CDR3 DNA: TGTGCCAGCGGGCCTCCGAACACCGGGGAGCTGTTTTTT.

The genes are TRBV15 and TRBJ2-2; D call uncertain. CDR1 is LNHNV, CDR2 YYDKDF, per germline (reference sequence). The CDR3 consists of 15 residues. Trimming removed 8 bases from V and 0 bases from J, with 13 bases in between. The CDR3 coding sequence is TGTGCCACCTCGGAACCGAGCGCGAACACCGGGGAGCTGTTTTTT. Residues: CATSEPSANTGELFF.

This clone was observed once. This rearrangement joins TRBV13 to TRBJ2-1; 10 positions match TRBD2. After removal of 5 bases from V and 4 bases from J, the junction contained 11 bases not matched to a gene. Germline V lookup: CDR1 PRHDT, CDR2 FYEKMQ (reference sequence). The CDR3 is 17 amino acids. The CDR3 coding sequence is TGTGCCAGCAGCGGCCAACCCGGGACTAGCGATTACAATGAGCAGTTCTTC. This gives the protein CASSGQPGTSDYNEQFF.

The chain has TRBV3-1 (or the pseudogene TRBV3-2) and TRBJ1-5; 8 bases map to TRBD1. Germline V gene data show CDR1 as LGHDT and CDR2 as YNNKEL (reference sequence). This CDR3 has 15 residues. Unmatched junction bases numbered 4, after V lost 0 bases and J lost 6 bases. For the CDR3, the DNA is TGTGCCAGCAGCCAAGATGGGGACAGGCTTCAGCCCCAGCATTTT. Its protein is CASSQDGDRLQPQHF.

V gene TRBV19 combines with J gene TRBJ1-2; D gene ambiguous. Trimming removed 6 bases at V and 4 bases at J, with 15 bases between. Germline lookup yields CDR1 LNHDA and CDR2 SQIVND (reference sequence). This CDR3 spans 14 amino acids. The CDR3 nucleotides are TGTGCCAGTAGGGCAGGTGACCCCTTCTATGGCTACACCTTC. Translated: CASRAGDPFYGYTF.

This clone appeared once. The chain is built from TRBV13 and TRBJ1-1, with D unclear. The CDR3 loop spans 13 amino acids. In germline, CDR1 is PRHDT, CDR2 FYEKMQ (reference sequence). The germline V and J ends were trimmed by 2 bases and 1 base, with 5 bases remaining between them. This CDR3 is CASSLIENTEAFF. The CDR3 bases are TGTGCCAGCAGCTTAATTGAGAACACTGAAGCTTTCTTT.